This T cell receptor beta chain was observed in a study of blood T cells in healthy people across ages. With a J-beta primer mix and a sample-barcoded 5' primer, a second PCR ran about 6 to 11 cycles. A single record per CDR3 protein comes from TCRdb applying MiXCR to the 5' RACE reads. The sample contains approximately 680,000 distinct CDR3 sequences, approximately 31% of which appear only once. This clonotype was observed many times. As yet, its antigen is unknown. The authors drew about 9.5 milliliters of peripheral blood from each donor. Findings and limits, study-wide: When set beside aged donors, long-lived donors presented more naive CD4+ cells and higher diversity.

V lost 4 bases and J lost 3; bases outside the gene matches: 5. CDR3 size: 15 residues. Germline values: CDR1 SGHRS, CDR2 YFSETQ. Sequencing used blood. This TCR derives from a woman older than 75 in good health. The J gene is TRBJ2-1, the V gene TRBV5-1; TRBD2 matches at 9 bases. CDR3 coding DNA: TGCGCCAGCAGCCCGACTAGCGGATTCTACAATGAGCAGTTCTTC. Its translation: CASSPTSGFYNEQFF.